This entry features one T cell receptor beta chain sequence. Its antigen remains undetermined. No much larger clone exists at a distance of one base, and base qualities are not known. The CDR3 measures 16 amino acids from cysteine to phenylalanine. The kept DNA is CDR3 alone, 48 bases in frame from the first base. CDR1 and CDR2 were assigned from the germline V gene (reference sequence) as LNHNV and YYDKDF. Deletion took 1 base off V and 0 bases off J, with a span of 11 bases between the germline ends. The data belong to a study of OX40 agonist ivuxolimab in advanced cancers. A note on the overall study: Ivuxolimab was a fully human IgG2 agonistic monoclonal antibody targeting the costimulatory receptor OX40 (CD134). Intravenous ivuxolimab was administered to patients every 2 weeks at six dose levels: 0.01, 0.1, 0.3, 1.5, 3 and 10 mg/kg. Of the roughly 53 patients in dose escalation, 19 had hepatocellular carcinoma, about 15 had melanoma, 9 had renal cell carcinoma and 9 had head and neck cancer. In the dose-escalation cohort, 70% to 85% of patients were male, and the mean age was approximately 60 years, with a range of about 23 to 85. Patients were allowed to have had prior anti-PD-1, anti-PD-L1 or anti-CTLA-4 therapy, and roughly two fifths of the dose-escalation patients had been treated with checkpoint inhibitors. Partial responses occurred in three dose-escalation patients: two with cutaneous melanoma and one with hepatocellular carcinoma. The purpose of peripheral TCRbeta sequencing was to test whether ivuxolimab changed TCR sequence diversity and led to clonal T-cell expansion. The monotherapy dose-escalation portion (N of about 50 patients) of the phase I ivuxolimab trial is reported in the paper.

General findings and caveats noted by the study authors: Antigen specificity was not determined for the clonally expanded peripheral T cells. After ivuxolimab, CD8+ T cells had more expanded clones than CD4+ T cells on average. At doses from 0.1 to 3.0 mg/kg, clonal expansion was seen in both CD4+ and CD8+ blood T cells between baseline and week 6. Low levels of normalized T-cell clonal expansion were also shown by some nonresponding patients. In the 0.1-3.0 mg/kg groups, partial responders had among the lowest normalized peripheral clonal expansion, particularly in CD8+ T cells.

Patients with autoimmune disease history or receiving systemic immunosuppression were excluded from the trial. Peripheral blood for TCR sequencing was collected from all dose cohorts at baseline, on cycle 4 day 1, and on cycle 7 day 1. Samples were obtained from an open-label, multicenter, first-in-human phase I dose-escalation trial of ivuxolimab. Adults with locally advanced or metastatic melanoma, renal cell, hepatocellular, or head and neck squamous cell carcinoma were enrolled in the trial. Before TCR sequencing, CD4+ T cells and CD8+ T cells from peripheral blood were sorted into separate populations. Genomic DNA was extracted from sorted cells for sequencing of the TCRbeta CDR3 region. The immunoSEQ Assay was used for sequencing of TCRbeta CDR3 regions. In TCRdb, the immuneACCESS table is reduced to in-frame sequences with V and J assigned. These tables do not hold every clone; where another copy was compared, an unresolved V gene accounts for under half, and the others remain unexplained. The sample table holds roughly 80,000 clones, of which 80% to 90% were seen once. The ten largest clones capture roughly 0.32% of the sample.

The chain is assembled from TRBV15 and TRBJ2-3; TRBD2 is a weak D gene call, 6 bases matching. The sequence was collected from an adult with an advanced solid tumor such as melanoma, head and neck, liver or kidney cancer. Sequences were derived from CD4+ or CD8+ T cells sorted from blood, sampled in a trial of the OX40 agonist ivuxolimab. This receptor has the CDR3 CATSRVAVSSTDTQYF. Read as DNA, the sequence is TGTGCCACCAGCAGAGTAGCGGTTTCTAGCACAGATACGCAGTATTTT.